This T cell receptor beta chain was recovered during a study of blood T cell repertoires in COVID-19 (dated by TCRdb to about 2020). For the study in its entirety: The collaborator samples originated in the United States, Italy and Spain and spanned the acute and convalescent phases of COVID-19. The prospective study material was composed of cDNA or gDNA derived from T cells, B-cell-depleted T cells, or PBMCs. The dataset comprised deeply sampled blood TCRbeta repertoires from subjects exposed to, actively infected with, or recovered from COVID-19. The repertoires were released in a freely available public database intended as a resource for research on the immune response to SARS-CoV-2. The samples were drawn from two sources: the first 160 participants of the ongoing ImmuneRACE study, and fewer than 1,500 subjects contributed by 6 global collaborators. Sample metadata almost always included a de-identified subject ID, COVID-19 status, age in years and sex. HLA class I and class II types, where available, came from metadata supplied by the sample provider rather than from assay-based typing.

From the cysteine up to the phenylalanine, the CDR3 has a length of 16 residues. The retained sequence is limited to the CDR3, 48 bases, with the frame set at the first base. Trimming takes 1 base off V and 4 bases off J; junction bases not matched to a gene: 9. The germline V gene supplies CDR1 MGHRA and CDR2 YSYEKL. As to this clone: Its antigen is still unknown. Base qualities are missing; no much larger clone stands one base away.

Results and caveats for the whole study, not just this receptor: The quantity of clinical and demographic metadata differed by source and by participant and was supplied without curation.

The collaborating institutions used their own protocols to collect whole blood in K2EDTA tubes. Collaborator samples were shipped for TCRbeta analysis as frozen whole blood, isolated PBMCs, or DNA extracted from either sample type. TCRbeta CDR3 regions were amplified from genomic DNA by means of the immunoSEQ Assay, a bias-controlled multiplex PCR. The study's own analysis went as follows. The number of nucleated cells in each sample was estimated from the amplification of reference gene primers within the assay. Sequence reads were collapsed and filtered to measure the absolute abundance of every unique TCRbeta CDR3 rearrangement. Productive Simpson clonality was computed per sample as the square root of Simpson's diversity index over productive rearrangements. What TCRdb holds here is the immuneACCESS table cut down to in-frame rearrangements. Part of the clones is not present; checked against another copy, under half of the missing clones reflect an unresolved V gene, and the others are unexplained. That table is the source of V, J and clone size, and D and trimming were worked out from the DNA. In this sample the table shows about 130,000 clones, about 75% of which occur a single time. The ten biggest clones cover roughly 20% of the sample.

The chain is made from TRBV4-1 and TRBJ2-7; TRBD2 fits 8 bases in the junction. This receptor was obtained from a man older than 75 with acute or convalescent COVID-19. Sample: peripheral blood. At the DNA level, the sequence is TGCGCCAGCAGCCAAGGGGTTTTAGCGGGGCGGTACGAGCAGTACTTC. It encodes CASSQGVLAGRYEQYF.